The rows below give T cell receptor beta chains drawn from one sample of a study of shared T cell receptors in the human thymus. The protocol was immunoSEQ multiplex PCR, while the TCRdb copy is restricted to in-frame clones and leaves out a portion. The data hold under 850,000 clones, with 88% observed a single time. These sequences were also reported in another study, on human thymus T cells.

Sequencing input: thymocytes. The source of these receptors is a boy in the first two years of life with a congenital heart defect. The CDR3 runs from the conserved cysteine through the conserved F or W. A D gene is named only where the DNA matches it firmly. Clone size is not always given. Where it is, it says once, few, many or a class for expanded clones.

D,V,J,size,CDR3,DNA
NA,TRBV29-1,TRBJ2-5,NA,CSVDQPEGDGETQYF,TGCAGCGTGGACCAGCCAGAGGGGGATGGGGAGACCCAGTACTTC
TRBD1,TRBV2,TRBJ2-3,NA,CATSLDRGRADTQYF,TGTGCCACAAGCCTGGACAGGGGGCGCGCAGATACGCAGTATTTT
NA,TRBV4-2,TRBJ2-4,NA,CASSPGLQLAKNIQYF,TGTGCCAGCAGCCCGGGACTTCAACTAGCCAAAAACATTCAGTACTTC
TRBD2,TRBV5-1,TRBJ2-1,NA,CASSPRTSPRDEQFF,TGCGCCAGCAGCCCAAGGACTAGCCCACGGGATGAGCAGTTCTTC
TRBD2,TRBV29-1,TRBJ2-7,NA,CSVLAGGDEQYF,TGCAGCGTCTTAGCGGGAGGGGACGAGCAGTACTTC
NA,TRBV4-1,TRBJ2-1,NA,CASSQDGQLDNEQFF,TGCGCCAGCAGCCAAGATGGCCAGTTGGACAATGAGCAGTTCTTC
TRBD1,TRBV28,TRBJ1-2,NA,CASSSLTGGSGYTF,TGTGCCAGCAGTTCATTAACAGGGGGAAGTGGCTACACCTTC
TRBD2,TRBV9,TRBJ2-2,NA,CASSVGVAGGPSGELFF,TGTGCCAGCAGCGTAGGAGTGGCGGGAGGGCCGTCCGGGGAGCTGTTTTTT
NA,TRBV7-2,TRBJ1-2,NA,CASSAFLGTDGYTF,TGTGCCAGCAGCGCATTTTTGGGGACTGATGGCTACACCTTC
TRBD1,TRBV14,TRBJ1-4,NA,CASSQGQGTTNEKLFF,TGTGCCAGCAGCCAAGGACAGGGGACGACTAATGAAAAACTGTTTTTT
NA,TRBV7-9,TRBJ1-2,NA,CASTGGNYGYTF,TGTGCCAGCACGGGAGGCAACTATGGCTACACCTTC
NA,TRBV5-4,TRBJ2-2,NA,CASSFEEGFGGELFF,TGTGCCAGCAGCTTTGAGGAGGGGTTCGGCGGGGAGCTGTTTTTT
TRBD1,TRBV6-1,TRBJ1-3,NA,CASSWTGSGNTIYF,TGTGCCAGCAGCTGGACAGGTTCTGGAAACACCATATATTTT
TRBD1,TRBV29-1,TRBJ1-2,NA,CSVPRDRGLYGYTF,TGCAGCGTGCCCCGGGACAGGGGGCTCTATGGCTACACCTTC
TRBD2,TRBV9,TRBJ2-1,NA,CASSSRTGTSGSSSYNEQFF,TGTGCCAGCAGCTCACGCACCGGGACTAGCGGTTCTAGCTCCTACAATGAGCAGTTCTTC
NA,TRBV5-6,TRBJ1-1,NA,CASSLGVGDTEAFF,TGTGCCAGCAGCTTAGGGGTTGGGGACACTGAAGCTTTCTTT
NA,TRBV12-5,TRBJ1-4,NA,CASARPTPNEKLFF,TGTGCTAGTGCCCGGCCGACACCGAATGAAAAACTGTTTTTT
NA,TRBV7-2,TRBJ2-7,NA,CASSRGGPQYF,TGTGCCAGCAGCCGAGGGGGTCCGCAGTACTTC
NA,TRBV10-1,TRBJ2-1,NA,CASSEGTTNNEQFF,TGCGCCAGCAGTGAAGGGACAACAAACAATGAGCAGTTCTTC
TRBD2,TRBV6-1,TRBJ2-7,NA,CASSEFGSGGSYEQYF,TGTGCCAGCAGTGAATTTGGTAGCGGGGGCTCCTACGAGCAGTACTTC
NA,TRBV4-1,TRBJ2-3,NA,CASSQEGGERDTQYF,TGCGCCAGCAGCCAAGAGGGAGGAGAGAGGGATACGCAGTATTTT
NA,TRBV11-3,TRBJ2-5,NA,CASSSGLEGGTAQETQYF,TGTGCCAGCAGCTCGGGACTGGAGGGCGGGACTGCCCAAGAGACCCAGTACTTC
TRBD2,TRBV28,TRBJ2-5,NA,CASSLERDFPETQYF,TGTGCCAGCAGTTTAGAGCGGGATTTCCCGGAGACCCAGTACTTC
NA,TRBV6-1,TRBJ2-7,NA,CASSTRGAAYEQYF,TGTGCCAGCAGTACCCGGGGAGCCGCCTACGAGCAGTACTTC
TRBD2,TRBV5-4,TRBJ2-7,NA,CASSRGGLPPDHEQYF,TGTGCCAGCAGCCGGGGGGGTTTGCCTCCGGACCACGAGCAGTACTTC
NA,TRBV27,TRBJ2-7,NA,CASRGGGREREQYF,TGTGCCAGCAGGGGGGGTGGCAGGGAGAGAGAGCAGTACTTC
TRBD1,TRBV6-1,TRBJ2-7,NA,CASRPGTDPKEYF,TGTGCCAGCAGGCCCGGGACAGACCCTAAGGAGTACTTC
NA,TRBV25-1,TRBJ1-4,few,CASSEDSTNEKLFF,TGTGCCAGCAGTGAAGACAGCACTAATGAAAAACTGTTTTTT
TRBD2,TRBV30,TRBJ2-3,NA,CAWSHATSVTDTQYF,TGTGCCTGGAGTCATGCGACTAGCGTCACAGATACGCAGTATTTT
TRBD2,TRBV20-1,TRBJ2-3,NA,CSARGSGSGNF,TGCAGTGCTAGAGGGAGCGGGAGCGGGAATTTT
TRBD1,TRBV30,TRBJ2-2,NA,CASPRLYRQGVLRELFF,TGTGCCTCACCACGCTTGTACCGACAGGGGGTTCTAAGGGAGCTGTTTTTT
TRBD2,TRBV9,TRBJ2-3,NA,CASSVGLAGVIDTQYF,TGTGCCAGCAGCGTAGGACTAGCGGGAGTAATAGATACGCAGTATTTT
TRBD1,TRBV19,TRBJ2-1,NA,CASSRDRSNNEQFF,TGTGCCAGTAGCCGGGACAGGTCTAACAATGAGCAGTTCTTC
TRBD2,TRBV14,TRBJ2-3,once,CASSSKRAGDTDTQYF,TGTGCCAGCAGCTCCAAGAGGGCGGGGGACACAGATACGCAGTATTTT
NA,TRBV29-1,TRBJ1-4,NA,CSADNNEKLFF,TGCAGCGCGGACAATAATGAAAAACTGTTTTTT
NA,TRBV4-1,TRBJ2-5,NA,CASSQEPRETQYF,TGCGCCAGCAGCCAAGAGCCCAGGGAGACCCAGTACTTC
TRBD2,TRBV14,TRBJ2-3,once,CASSQETSGKTDTQYF,TGTGCCAGCAGCCAAGAAACTAGCGGGAAAACAGATACGCAGTATTTT
TRBD1,TRBV19,TRBJ1-2,NA,CASSTRQGPGYTF,TGTGCCAGTAGTACCCGACAGGGACCGGGCTACACCTTC
NA,TRBV11-1,TRBJ2-6,NA,CASSLGSGTGANVLTF,TGTGCCAGCAGCTTAGGCTCAGGCACTGGGGCCAACGTCCTGACTTTC
TRBD1,TRBV5-4,TRBJ2-6,NA,CASSLEGAGVGSGANVLTF,TGTGCCAGCAGCTTGGAGGGGGCAGGCGTGGGCTCTGGGGCCAACGTCCTGACTTTC
NA,TRBV7-2,TRBJ2-4,few,CASSPLGGAFKNIQYF,TGTGCCAGCAGCCCCTTAGGCGGCGCCTTCAAAAACATTCAGTACTTC
TRBD1,TRBV5-1,TRBJ2-7,NA,CASSILRDRNYEQYF,TGCGCCAGCAGTATACTCCGGGACAGGAACTACGAGCAGTACTTC